These 21 T cell receptor beta chains originate from one sample sequenced in a study of blood T cell repertoires in COVID-19. TCRdb's table, derived via immunoSEQ multiplex PCR, lists solely in-frame clones and lacks some. The data contain hundreds of thousands of clones, roughly 87% of them singletons. The material sequenced was peripheral blood. All receptors come from a man younger than 30 with COVID-19, enrolled during active disease.

The chain couples TRBV19 to TRBJ1-5; possibly TRBD1 for D (5 bases). Germline lookup yields CDR1 LNHDA and CDR2 SQIVND (reference sequence). The CDR3 extends over 16 amino acids. V lost 6 bases, J lost 5 bases, and 20 bases lay in between. The chain's CDR3 is CASSFNRIGGDQPQHF. The CDR3 bases are TGTGCCAGTAGCTTTAACAGGATTGGGGGGGATCAGCCCCAGCATTTT.

This chain links TRBV30 with TRBJ2-1; D possibly corresponds to TRBD2 (6 bases). CDR1 and CDR2 (germline): GTSNPN, SVGIG (reference sequence). The CDR3 spans 16 residues. The germline V and J ends were trimmed by 7 bases and 0 bases, with 19 bases remaining between them. The CDR3 loop is CASVMRLVSSYNEQFF. The DNA of the CDR3 is TGTGCCTCCGTAATGCGACTAGTATCCTCCTACAATGAGCAGTTCTTC.

This clone was recorded once. The chain couples TRBV3-1 (or the pseudogene TRBV3-2) to TRBJ2-1; the D gene is possibly TRBD1 (5 bases). Between the trimmed V and J ends, which lost 0 bases and 2 bases, there was a span of 11 bases. The CDR3 has 16 amino acids. Germline V gene data show CDR1 as LGHDT and CDR2 as YNNKEL (reference sequence). The CDR3 spells CASSQDLAGTYNEQFF. The DNA for the CDR3 is TGTGCCAGCAGCCAAGATTTAGCAGGGACCTACAATGAGCAGTTCTTC.

The chain employs TRBV28 and TRBJ2-2; maybe TRBD1 (5 bases). The germline V gene encodes CDR1 MDHEN and CDR2 SYDVKM. Trimming shortened V by 8 bases and J by 0 bases, and 13 bases separated the two germline ends. This CDR3 is built from 15 residues. CDR3 sequence reads: CASGAAGANTGELFF. CDR3 sequence (DNA): TGTGCCAGCGGGGCAGCAGGCGCGAACACCGGGGAGCTGTTTTTT.

The chain uses TRBV4-1 and TRBJ2-7; TRBD2 matches 14 bases. Germline V lookup: CDR1 MGHRA, CDR2 YSYEKL. V dropped 5 bases and J dropped 3; count of bases not matched to a gene: 3. The CDR3 runs to 15 residues. CDR3 sequence reads: CASSTGTSGSYEQYF. The CDR3, as DNA: TGCGCCAGCAGCACCGGGACTAGCGGGAGCTACGAGCAGTACTTC.

The chain links TRBV5-1 to TRBJ1-3; no reliable D call. Germline V gives CDR1 SGHRS, CDR2 YFSETQ. Trimming pared 0 bases from V and 0 bases from J, leaving 13 bases between. The CDR3 is 17 amino acids. The CDR3 coding sequence is TGCGCCAGCAGCTTGGGAGGTGAGGGCGGCTCTGGAAACACCATATATTTT. This sequence encodes CASSLGGEGGSGNTIYF.

CDR3 residues: CASSGQDRGRSPLHF. The DNA for the CDR3 is TGTGCCAGCAGTGGCCAGGACAGGGGAAGGTCACCCCTCCACTTT. V usage is TRBV2 and J usage is TRBJ1-6; TRBD1 matches at 9 bases. The V and J ends lost 4 bases and 10 bases, in that order; junction bases with no gene match: 8. Per the germline V gene, CDR1 is SNHLY and CDR2 is FYNNEI. This CDR3 is 15 amino acids long. Full variable domain (missing parts from reference TRBV2 and TRBJ1-6): EPEVTQTPSHQVTQMGQEVILRCVPISNHLYFYWYRQILGQKVEFLVSFYNNEISEKSEIFDDQFSVERPDGSNFTLKIRSTKLEDSAMYFCASSGQDRGRSPLHFGNGTRLTVT.

This clone showed up just once. The chain links TRBV5-4 to TRBJ1-2, with D uncertain. This CDR3 spans 14 amino acids. V gave up 2 bases and J gave up 0 bases, with 8 bases separating them. Germline CDR1 reads SGHNT; CDR2 reads YYREEE (reference sequence). CDR3 in DNA: TGTGCCAGCAGCTTAGACGGGACTAACTATGGCTACACCTTC. Translation: CASSLDGTNYGYTF.

This sequence joins TRBV14 and TRBJ2-7; no firm D call. Germline CDR1 SGHDN, CDR2 FVKESK. The CDR3 loop spans 14 amino acids. V was trimmed by 1 base and J by 0 bases, leaving 7 bases between them. CDR3 nucleotide sequence: TGTGCCAGCAGCCAAGGTCAGATCTCCTACGAGCAGTACTTC. Encoded protein: CASSQGQISYEQYF.

CDR3 residues: CASAGVGTGELFF. CDR3 nucleotide sequence: TGTGCCAGCGCGGGAGTAGGTACCGGGGAGCTGTTTTTT. The rearrangement joins TRBV25-1 to TRBJ2-2; 7 bases align to TRBD2. V was pared by 8 bases and J by 5 bases, with 5 bases of the junction left unmatched. The CDR3 runs to 13 residues. The V gene's germline CDR1 is MGHDK and CDR2 SYGVNS.

The genes are TRBV6-5 and TRBJ2-3, with D unresolved. Germline loops: CDR1 MNHEY, CDR2 SVGAGI. There are 14 residues in the CDR3. Trimming pared 6 bases from V and 0 bases from J, leaving 10 bases between. The CDR3 bases are TGTGCCAGCAGATACAGCGAGAGCACAGATACGCAGTATTTT. Its translation: CASRYSESTDTQYF.

This rearrangement joins TRBV27 to TRBJ2-7, with 7 bases identical to TRBD1. V trimming: 0 bases; J trimming: 6 bases; junction bases outside the gene matches: 5. Germline V gene lookup returns CDR1 MNHEY and CDR2 SMNVEV (reference sequence). This CDR3 contains 14 residues. The CDR3 bases are TGTGCCAGCAGTTTATCGAGACAGGGCGCCGAGCAGTACTTC. It yields the protein CASSLSRQGAEQYF.

This clone has a single count. The chain is built from TRBV30 and TRBJ1-1; D unresolved. CDR3 size: 13 residues. Germline V CDR1 and CDR2: GTSNPN, SVGIG (reference sequence). V lost 2 bases and J 1 base, leaving 8 bases between the germline ends. In DNA form, the CDR3 reads TGTGCCTGGAGTCTTCAGTCGAACACTGAAGCTTTCTTT. Its protein product is CAWSLQSNTEAFF. Using reference TRBV30 and TRBJ1-1 for the parts outside the CDR3, the full variable domain is SQTIHQWPATLVQPVGSPLSLECTVEGTSNPNLYWYRQAAGRGLQLLFYSVGIGQISSEVPQNLSASRPQDRQFILSSKKLLLSDSGFYLCAWSLQSNTEAFFGQGTRLTVV.

The chain links TRBV10-3 to TRBJ2-1, with 14 bases fitting TRBD2. The J segment lost 1 base and the V segment lost 2 bases, leaving 4 bases of the junction unmatched. CDR1 is ENHRY and CDR2 is SYGVKD in the germline V gene. This CDR3 is built from 18 residues. The CDR3, as DNA: TGTGCCATCAGTGAGGTTGGACTAGCGGGGGGTTCCTACAATGAGCAGTTCTTC. It specifies CAISEVGLAGGSYNEQFF.

In its sample, this clone was seen once. The CDR3 nucleotides are TGTGCCAGCAGCCAAGAAATCTTTTTATCTAGTGATGAGCAGTTCTTC. Protein product: CASSQEIFLSSDEQFF. This chain joins TRBV3-1 (or the pseudogene TRBV3-2) and TRBJ2-1; D is uncertain. The CDR3 has 16 residues. Germline V gives CDR1 LGHDT, CDR2 YNNKEL (reference sequence). Trimming took 0 bases from V and 8 from J, leaving 17 bases between them.

J is TRBJ2-3 and V is TRBV18, with a tentative D call TRBD1 (6 bases). The CDR3 has 14 amino acids. Germline values: CDR1 KGHSH, CDR2 LQKENI. V was clipped by 3 bases and J by 8 bases, with 15 bases between them. The DNA of the CDR3 is TGTGCCAGCTCACCGGAGGACAGCCTGGGTACGCAGTATTTT. It specifies CASSPEDSLGTQYF. Using reference TRBV18 and TRBJ2-3 for the parts outside the CDR3, the full variable domain is NAGVMQNPRHLVRRRGQEARLRCSPMKGHSHVYWYRQLPEEGLKFMVYLQKENIIDESGMPKERFSAEFPKEGPSILRIQQVVRGDSAAYFCASSPEDSLGTQYFGPGTRLTVL.

This chain connects TRBV27 to TRBJ2-7; 7 bases are a match to TRBD1. V lost 4 bases, J lost 3 bases, and 12 bases stayed unmatched. The CDR3 spans 16 residues. Germline V gene lookup returns CDR1 MNHEY and CDR2 SMNVEV (reference sequence). CDR3 sequence reads: CASSYSGQPYLYEQYF. In DNA, the CDR3 is TGTGCCAGCAGTTACTCGGGACAGCCCTACCTCTACGAGCAGTACTTC.

The V and J genes are TRBV5-6 and TRBJ2-4; 7 bases are a match to TRBD1. In germline, CDR1 is SGHDT, CDR2 YYEEEE. The CDR3 loop spans 15 amino acids. V lost 2 bases to trimming and J lost 3 bases; unmatched junction nucleotides: 5. In DNA form, the CDR3 reads TGTGCCAGCAGCTTAACAGGGGCTGGCAAAAACATTCAGTACTTC. As protein: CASSLTGAGKNIQYF.

The table lists this clone with a count of one. The chain joins TRBV5-6 to TRBJ1-1; TRBD1 aligns across 7 bases. After removal of 3 bases from V and 3 bases from J, the junction contained 5 bases not matched to a gene. Germline CDR1 is SGHDT and CDR2 is YYEEEE. The CDR3 runs 14 residues. The CDR3 DNA reads TGTGCCAGCAGCTACCGACAGGGAGACACTGAAGCTTTCTTT. Translated, it gives CASSYRQGDTEAFF.

A single count supports this clone. V and J are TRBV12-3 or TRBV12-4 and TRBJ2-3; 8 nucleotides match TRBD2. This CDR3 comprises 11 residues. V shed 11 bases, J shed 5 bases, and the junction held 3 bases outside the gene matches. CDR3 protein: CADGRGDTQYF. DNA of the CDR3: TGTGCCGACGGGAGGGGAGATACGCAGTATTTT.

The V and J genes are TRBV6-5 and TRBJ2-7; 7 nucleotides match TRBD2. V was clipped by 10 bases and J by 0 bases; unmatched bases: 12. CDR1 is MNHEY and CDR2 is SVGAGI in the germline V gene. The CDR3 has 15 residues. The CDR3 DNA is TGTGCCACCCGGAGAAGCGGGAAAAGCTCCTACGAGCAGTACTTC. Its translation: CATRRSGKSSYEQYF.